These 7 T cell receptor beta chains share one sample of origin, sequenced in a study of T cells in localized non-small cell lung cancer. The method was immunoSEQ multiplex PCR; TCRdb's version includes in-frame clones alone and lacks a portion of them. There are some 2,000 clones in the sample; approximately 25% occur only once, and roughly 15% lies in the top ten. Source: normal lung tissue next to the tumor, taken before any cancer treatment. The receptor source for this set is a female donor of 60 years or more with stage III squamous cell lung carcinoma.

This clone came up a few times. J is TRBJ2-2 and V is TRBV11-3, with 16 bases fitting TRBD2. This CDR3 has 17 amino acids. Trimming took 1 base from V and 5 from J; bases not matched to a gene: 1. The germline CDR1 and CDR2 sequences are SGHNT and YENEEA. The CDR3: CASSLGGLAGGTGELFF. The CDR3 region has the DNA TGTGCCAGCAGCTTAGGGGGACTAGCGGGAGGGACCGGGGAGCTGTTTTTT.

The chain joins TRBV6-8 to TRBJ2-5, with 7 bases fitting TRBD1. The germline V gene encodes CDR1 MNHGY and CDR2 SAAAGT. Trimming at V came to 5 bases and at J to 7 bases, leaving 7 bases not matched to a gene. The CDR3 is 13 amino acids. The CDR3 nucleotides read TGTGCCAGCAGTACAGGGGCTCGTATGACCCAGTACTTC. Protein: CASSTGARMTQYF.

This clone was seen a handful of times. The V gene is TRBV9, the J gene TRBJ1-2; a possible D gene is TRBD1 (6 bases). Germline V gene data show CDR1 as SGDLS and CDR2 as YYNGEE. This CDR3 comprises 14 residues. V was pared by 3 bases and J by 8 bases, with 17 bases between. The CDR3 sequence: CASSAEGGPVGYTF. CDR3 DNA sequence: TGTGCCAGCAGCGCGGAAGGGGGGCCGGTAGGCTACACCTTC.

The V call is TRBV18, the J call TRBJ2-3, with 10 bases lining up with TRBD2. V lost 5 bases to trimming and J lost 6 bases; unmatched junction nucleotides: 17. CDR1 and CDR2 from the germline V gene are KGHSH and LQKENI. The CDR3 spans 18 residues. CDR3 nucleotides: TGTGCCAGCTCAGGGTCAGTCGGACTAGCGGCTCTCGGGGATACGCAGTATTTT. It codes for CASSGSVGLAALGDTQYF.

The V call is TRBV11-3, the J call TRBJ2-3, with 7 bases lining up with TRBD1. V lost 5 bases to trimming and J lost 2 bases; unmatched junction nucleotides: 7. Germline V lookup: CDR1 SGHNT, CDR2 YENEEA. This CDR3 has 15 amino acids. CDR3: CASSVTGTVTDTQYF. The CDR3 DNA reads as TGTGCCAGCAGCGTAACCGGGACAGTCACAGATACGCAGTATTTT. Filled out from reference TRBV11-3 and TRBJ2-3, the complete variable domain reads EAGVVQSPRYKIIEKKQPVAFWCNPISGHNTLYWYLQNLGQGPELLIRYENEEAVDDSQLPKDRFSAERLKGVDSTLKIQPAELGDSAVYLCASSVTGTVTDTQYFGPGTRLTVL.

This clone was recorded once. The chain carries TRBV19 and TRBJ1-2; D unclear. The CDR3 loop spans 15 amino acids. Trimming took 4 bases from V and 5 from J, leaving 17 bases between them. Germline V CDR1 and CDR2: LNHDA, SQIVND (reference sequence). CDR3 sequence: CASSTRRAGGYGYTF. The DNA of the CDR3 is TGTGCCAGTAGTACCCGACGGGCAGGCGGGTATGGCTACACCTTC.

This clone was counted between two and nine times. The chain joins TRBV15 to TRBJ2-3, with TRBD2 as a possible D gene (5 bases). The CDR3 is made up of 14 amino acids. Trimming stripped 0 bases from V and 6 bases from J, with 10 bases between. CDR1 is LNHNV and CDR2 is YYDKDF in the germline V gene (reference sequence). CDR3 DNA sequence: TGTGCCACCAGCAGAGATGGGAGCCGGGATACGCAGTATTTT. Residues: CATSRDGSRDTQYF.